Each of the 15 T cell receptor beta chains below was sequenced from the same sample in a study of STAT5B mutations in CD4+ large granular lymphocyte leukemia. Sequencing used immunoSEQ multiplex PCR; TCRdb keeps in-frame clones, though not all of them. The sample shows around 25,000 clones, around 72% of them seen only once. The sample was CD4+ T cells from blood buffy coats. The receptors shown here come from a human donor in good health.

This clone was picked up one time. CDR3 bases: TGTGCCAGCAGCCAAGACCCCCCGGGTTCCGGGACAGATACGCAGTATTTT. Translating it yields CASSQDPPGSGTDTQYF. The J gene is TRBJ2-3, the V gene TRBV14, with no clear D. From germline, CDR1 is SGHDN and CDR2 FVKESK. The CDR3 has 17 residues. The germline V and J ends were trimmed by 0 bases and 3 bases, with 16 bases remaining between them.

This clone was picked up a small number of times. The chain recombines TRBV11-2 with TRBJ1-6; 7 nucleotides match TRBD1. From germline, CDR1 is SGHAT and CDR2 FQNNGV. The V gene end was trimmed by 5 bases and the J gene end by 14 bases; junction bases not matched to a gene: 9. CDR3 size: 13 residues. CDR3 in amino acids: CASSTTTGSTLHF. DNA of the CDR3: TGTGCCAGCAGCACAACGACAGGGTCTACCCTCCACTTT.

This chain joins TRBV23-1 and TRBJ1-5, with D unresolved. TRBV23-1 is assigned to the ORF class and has an uncertain function. V was trimmed by 6 bases and J by 1 base, leaving 10 bases between them. This CDR3 has 14 amino acids. CDR3 residues: CASSQFRSNQPQHF. CDR3 sequence (DNA): TGCGCCAGCAGCCAGTTTAGGAGCAATCAGCCCCAGCATTTT.

This chain uses TRBV5-1 with TRBJ2-7; 12 nucleotides align to TRBD1. The CDR3 extends over 16 amino acids. The germline V gene has CDR1 SGHRS and CDR2 YFSETQ. V dropped 2 bases and J dropped 1; count of bases not matched to a gene: 4. CDR3 nucleotides: TGCGCCAGCAGCTTCATGGGACAGGGGGCTTCCTACGAGCAGTACTTC. Translation gives CASSFMGQGASYEQYF. Complete variable domain (other parts from reference TRBV5-1 and TRBJ2-7): KAGVTQTPRYLIKTRGQQVTLSCSPISGHRSVSWYQQTPGQGLQFLFEYFSETQRNKGNFPGRFSGRQFSNSRSEMNVSTLELGDSALYLCASSFMGQGASYEQYFGPGTRLTVT.

Written as DNA, the CDR3 is TGCGCCAGCAGCTTCCGGGACAGGAGCTATGGCTACACCTTC. This translates into CASSFRDRSYGYTF. This rearrangement joins TRBV5-1 to TRBJ1-2, with 8 bases matching TRBD1. J lost 4 bases, V lost 2 bases, and 4 bases had no gene match. Germline V gene data show CDR1 as SGHRS and CDR2 as YFSETQ. The CDR3 has 14 amino acids.

This clone has just a few counts. This rearrangement joins TRBV7-2 to TRBJ1-5; D is unresolved. CDR1 SGHTA and CDR2 FQGNSA come from the germline V gene. V shed 4 bases and J shed 4 bases, with 11 bases lying between them. The CDR3 consists of 14 residues. CDR3 sequence: CASSSASTNQPQHF. CDR3 sequence (DNA): TGTGCCAGCAGCTCAGCTAGTACGAATCAGCCCCAGCATTTT.

The J gene is TRBJ1-2, the V gene TRBV5-1; possible D gene TRBD1, 5 bases. The CDR3 has 15 residues. Germline V gene lookup returns CDR1 SGHRS and CDR2 YFSETQ. V dropped 1 base and J dropped 3 bases, with 13 bases sitting between them. CDR3 residues: CASSLTSSGDYGYTF. The CDR3 DNA follows: TGCGCCAGCAGCTTGACGTCGTCGGGGGACTATGGCTACACCTTC.

J is TRBJ2-4 and V is TRBV9, with TRBD1 matching over 10 bases. Germline V gives CDR1 SGDLS, CDR2 YYNGEE. This CDR3 spans 15 amino acids. The V and J ends lost 1 base and 6 bases, in that order; junction bases with no gene match: 4. The CDR3 loop reads CASSVSRDRGNIQYF. DNA for the CDR3: TGTGCCAGCAGCGTAAGCCGGGACAGGGGAAACATTCAGTACTTC.

This sequence joins TRBV7-2 and TRBJ1-1; D gene uncertain. Trimming removed 7 bases at V and 3 bases at J, with 15 bases between. The CDR3 is made up of 14 amino acids. Germline CDR1 is SGHTA and CDR2 is FQGNSA. CDR3 residues: CASTPGGGYTEAFF. Here the CDR3 DNA reads TGTGCCAGCACCCCAGGCGGAGGGTACACTGAAGCTTTCTTT.

This chain connects TRBV7-2 to TRBJ2-5; 9 positions agree with TRBD1. This CDR3 comprises 15 residues. J lost 5 bases, V lost 5 bases, and 9 bases had no gene match. Germline V lookup: CDR1 SGHTA, CDR2 FQGNSA. CDR3 sequence (DNA): TGTGCCAGCAGCCGAGGGAACAGGGGGCGGGAGACCCAGTACTTC. Protein sequence: CASSRGNRGRETQYF.

V and J are TRBV18 and TRBJ2-7; D ambiguous. The V gene's germline CDR1 is KGHSH and CDR2 LQKENI. V gave up 3 bases and J gave up 0 bases, with 12 bases separating them. The CDR3 extends over 15 amino acids. The CDR3 loop reads CASSPRGPSSYEQYF. DNA of the CDR3: TGTGCCAGCTCACCCCGAGGCCCGAGCTCCTACGAGCAGTACTTC.

The J gene is TRBJ1-2, the V gene TRBV6-5; 10 nucleotides agree with TRBD1. CDR1 is MNHEY and CDR2 is SVGAGI in the germline V gene. Germline trimming cut 5 bases from V and 6 bases from J; bases unmatched to any gene: 9. The CDR3 runs to 15 residues. The CDR3 coding sequence is TGTGCCAGCAGTCTGACAGGGGGCCTCCGGGATGGCTACACCTTC. It is translated as CASSLTGGLRDGYTF.

This clone was seen more than once but under ten times. The chain recombines TRBV25-1 with TRBJ2-1; 8 nucleotides align to TRBD1. The CDR3 length is 16 residues. Per germline, CDR1 MGHDK and CDR2 SYGVNS. The junction had 6 bases not matched to a gene; V was cut back by 4 bases and J by 1 base. This chain's CDR3 is CASSGANRGSYNEQFF. Written as DNA, the CDR3 is TGTGCCAGCAGTGGGGCCAACAGGGGGTCCTACAATGAGCAGTTCTTC.

Only a few counts were recorded for this clone. The rearrangement links TRBV5-1 to TRBJ1-1, with a tentative D call TRBD1 (6 bases). Trimming took 4 bases from V and 2 from J, leaving 15 bases between them. The CDR3 contains 15 residues. Germline loops: CDR1 SGHRS, CDR2 YFSETQ. CDR3 sequence: CASSVAGTTNTEAFF. CDR3 bases: TGCGCCAGCAGCGTCGCCGGGACAACTAACACTGAAGCTTTCTTT.

CDR3 DNA sequence: TGTGCCAGCAGTTACTCGGGGGGGCCCGGGGCCAACGTCCTGACTTTC. This translates into CASSYSGGPGANVLTF. The chain combines TRBV6-5 with TRBJ2-6; perhaps TRBD2 as D (7 bases). CDR3 length equals 16 residues. V dropped 0 bases and J dropped 4 bases, with 10 bases sitting between them. Germline assignment: CDR1 MNHEY and CDR2 SVGAGI.